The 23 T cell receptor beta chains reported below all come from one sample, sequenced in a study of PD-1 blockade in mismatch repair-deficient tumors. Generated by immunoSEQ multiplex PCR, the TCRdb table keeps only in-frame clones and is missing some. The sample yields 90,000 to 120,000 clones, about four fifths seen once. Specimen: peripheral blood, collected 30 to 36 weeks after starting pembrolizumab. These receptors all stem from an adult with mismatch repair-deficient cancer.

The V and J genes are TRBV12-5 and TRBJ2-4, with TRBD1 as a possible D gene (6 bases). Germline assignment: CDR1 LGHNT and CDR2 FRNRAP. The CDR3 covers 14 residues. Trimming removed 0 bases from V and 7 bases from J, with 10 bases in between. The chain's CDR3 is CASGLVLTGNIQYF. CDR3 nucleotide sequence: TGTGCTAGTGGTTTGGTACTCACAGGGAACATTCAGTACTTC.

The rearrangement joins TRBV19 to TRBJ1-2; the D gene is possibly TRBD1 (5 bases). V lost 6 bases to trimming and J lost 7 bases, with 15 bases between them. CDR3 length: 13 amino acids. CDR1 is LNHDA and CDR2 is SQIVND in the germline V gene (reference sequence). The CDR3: CASRSQGDAGYTF. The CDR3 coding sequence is TGTGCCAGTAGGTCCCAGGGTGATGCTGGCTACACCTTC.

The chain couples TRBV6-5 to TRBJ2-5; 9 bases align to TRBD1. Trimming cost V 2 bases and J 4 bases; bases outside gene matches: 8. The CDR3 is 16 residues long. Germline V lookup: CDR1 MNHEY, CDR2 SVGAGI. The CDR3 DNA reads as TGTGCCAGCAGTTACACGATACAGGGGGCAGGAGAGACCCAGTACTTC. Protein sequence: CASSYTIQGAGETQYF.

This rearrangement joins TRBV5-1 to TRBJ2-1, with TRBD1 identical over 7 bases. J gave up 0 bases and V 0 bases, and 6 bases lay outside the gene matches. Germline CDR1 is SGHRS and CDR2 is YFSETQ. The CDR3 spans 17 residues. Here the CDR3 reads CASSLGPPGGSYNEQFF. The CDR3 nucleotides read TGCGCCAGCAGCTTGGGACCCCCAGGGGGCTCCTACAATGAGCAGTTCTTC.

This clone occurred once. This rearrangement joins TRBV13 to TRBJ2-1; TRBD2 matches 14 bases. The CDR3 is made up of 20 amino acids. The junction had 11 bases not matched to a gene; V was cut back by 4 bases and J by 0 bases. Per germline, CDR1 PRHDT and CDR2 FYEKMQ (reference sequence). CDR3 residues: CASSSRTSGRLQSSYNEQFF. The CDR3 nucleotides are TGTGCCAGCAGCTCGAGGACTAGCGGGAGGCTTCAAAGCTCCTACAATGAGCAGTTCTTC.

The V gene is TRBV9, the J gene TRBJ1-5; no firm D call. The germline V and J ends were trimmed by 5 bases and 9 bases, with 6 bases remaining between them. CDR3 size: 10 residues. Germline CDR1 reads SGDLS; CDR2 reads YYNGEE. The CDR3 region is CASSGWPQHF. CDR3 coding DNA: TGTGCCAGCAGTGGATGGCCCCAGCATTTT. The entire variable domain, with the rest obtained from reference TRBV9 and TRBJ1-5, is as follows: DSGVTQTPKHLITATGQRVTLRCSPRSGDLSVYWYQQSLDQGLQFLIQYYNGEERAKGNILERFSAQQFPDLHSELNLSSLELGDSALYFCASSGWPQHFGDGTRLSIL.

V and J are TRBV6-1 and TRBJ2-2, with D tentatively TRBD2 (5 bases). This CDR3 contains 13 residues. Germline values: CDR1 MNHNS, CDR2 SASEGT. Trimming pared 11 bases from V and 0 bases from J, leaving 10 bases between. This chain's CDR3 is CAGGGANTGELFF. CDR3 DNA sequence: TGTGCCGGAGGAGGAGCGAACACCGGGGAGCTGTTTTTT.

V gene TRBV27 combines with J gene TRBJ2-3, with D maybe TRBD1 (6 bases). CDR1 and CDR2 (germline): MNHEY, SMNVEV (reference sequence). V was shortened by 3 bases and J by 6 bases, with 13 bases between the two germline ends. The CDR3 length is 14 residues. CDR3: CASSLQGPGDTQYF. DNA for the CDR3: TGTGCCAGCAGTTTGCAGGGGCCAGGGGATACGCAGTATTTT.

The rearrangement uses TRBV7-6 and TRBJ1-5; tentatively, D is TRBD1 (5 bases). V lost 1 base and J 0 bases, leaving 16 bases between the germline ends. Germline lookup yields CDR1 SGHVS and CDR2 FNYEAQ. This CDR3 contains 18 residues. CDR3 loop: CASSLGRGGMDSNQPQHF. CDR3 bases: TGTGCCAGCAGCTTAGGTAGGGGCGGGATGGATAGCAATCAGCCCCAGCATTTT.

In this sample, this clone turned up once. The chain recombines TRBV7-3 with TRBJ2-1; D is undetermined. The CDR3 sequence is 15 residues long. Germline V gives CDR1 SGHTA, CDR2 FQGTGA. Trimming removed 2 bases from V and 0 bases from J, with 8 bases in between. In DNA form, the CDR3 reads TGTGCCAGCAGCTTAGTGGGCAACTCCTACAATGAGCAGTTCTTC. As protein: CASSLVGNSYNEQFF.

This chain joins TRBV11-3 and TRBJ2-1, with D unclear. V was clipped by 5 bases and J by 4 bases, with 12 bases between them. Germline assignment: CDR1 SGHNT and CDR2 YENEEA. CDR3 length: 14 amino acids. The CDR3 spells CASSPVPIYNEQFF. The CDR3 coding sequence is TGTGCCAGCAGCCCCGTACCGATATACAATGAGCAGTTCTTC.

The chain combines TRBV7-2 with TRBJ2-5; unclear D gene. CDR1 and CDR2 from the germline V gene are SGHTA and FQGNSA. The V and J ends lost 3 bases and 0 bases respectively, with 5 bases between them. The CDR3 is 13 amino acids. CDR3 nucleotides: TGTGCCAGCAGCTTTGCGTACCAAGAGACCCAGTACTTC. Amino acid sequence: CASSFAYQETQYF.

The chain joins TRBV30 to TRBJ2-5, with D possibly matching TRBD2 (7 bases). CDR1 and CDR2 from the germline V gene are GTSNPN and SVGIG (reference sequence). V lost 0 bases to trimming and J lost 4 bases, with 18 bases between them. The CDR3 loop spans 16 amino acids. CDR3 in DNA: TGTGCCTGGAGTGTCCGGGGGGCTAGTTTGAGAGAGACCCAGTACTTC. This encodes CAWSVRGASLRETQYF.

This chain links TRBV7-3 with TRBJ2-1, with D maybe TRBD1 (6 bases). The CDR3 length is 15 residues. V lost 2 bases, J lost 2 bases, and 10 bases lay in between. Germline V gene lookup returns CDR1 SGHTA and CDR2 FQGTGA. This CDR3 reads CASSLSQGPYNEQFF. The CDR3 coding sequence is TGTGCCAGCAGCTTATCACAGGGACCCTACAATGAGCAGTTCTTC.

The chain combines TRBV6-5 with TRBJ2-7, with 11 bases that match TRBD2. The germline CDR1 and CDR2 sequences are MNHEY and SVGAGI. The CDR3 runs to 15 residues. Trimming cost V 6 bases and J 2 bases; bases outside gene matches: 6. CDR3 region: CASRPLLAGAYEQYF. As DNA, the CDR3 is TGTGCCAGCAGGCCCCTACTAGCGGGAGCCTACGAGCAGTACTTC.

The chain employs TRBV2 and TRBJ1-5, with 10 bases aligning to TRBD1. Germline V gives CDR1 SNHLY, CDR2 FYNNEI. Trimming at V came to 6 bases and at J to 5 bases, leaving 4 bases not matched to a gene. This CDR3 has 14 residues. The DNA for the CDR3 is TGTGCCAGCAGCCGACAGGGGGCGGATCAGCCCCAGCATTTT. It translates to CASSRQGADQPQHF.

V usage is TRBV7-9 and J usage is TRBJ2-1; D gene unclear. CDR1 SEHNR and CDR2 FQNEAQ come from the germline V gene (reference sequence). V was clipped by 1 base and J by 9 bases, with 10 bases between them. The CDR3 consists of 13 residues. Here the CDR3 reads CASSLGWSAEQFF. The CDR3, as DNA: TGTGCCAGCAGCTTAGGATGGTCTGCTGAGCAGTTCTTC.

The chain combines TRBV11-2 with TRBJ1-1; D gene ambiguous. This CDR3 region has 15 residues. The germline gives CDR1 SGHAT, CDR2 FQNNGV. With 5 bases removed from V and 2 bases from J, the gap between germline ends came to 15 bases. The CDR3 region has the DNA TGTGCCAGCAGCCCGACGGTCACACCAAACACTGAAGCTTTCTTT. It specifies CASSPTVTPNTEAFF.

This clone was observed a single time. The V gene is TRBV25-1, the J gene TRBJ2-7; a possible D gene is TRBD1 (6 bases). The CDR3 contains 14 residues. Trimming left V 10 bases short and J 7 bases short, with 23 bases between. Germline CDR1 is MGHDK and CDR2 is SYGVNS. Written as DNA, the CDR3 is TGTGCCACACAAACGGACAGAAGAACGGAGGAGCAGTACTTC. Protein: CATQTDRRTEEQYF.

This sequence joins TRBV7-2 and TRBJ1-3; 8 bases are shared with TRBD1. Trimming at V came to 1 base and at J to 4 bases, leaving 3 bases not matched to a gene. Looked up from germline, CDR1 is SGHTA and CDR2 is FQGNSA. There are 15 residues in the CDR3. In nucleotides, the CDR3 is TGTGCCAGCAGCTTAGTTACAGGGGGAGGAAACACCATATATTTT. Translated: CASSLVTGGGNTIYF.

DNA of the CDR3: TGTGCCAGCAGCTTAGACAGCGGGTTTACAGATACGCAGTATTTT. This encodes CASSLDSGFTDTQYF. The chain couples TRBV7-9 to TRBJ2-3; a possible D gene is TRBD2 (6 bases). The CDR3 is 15 residues long. Trimming took off 1 base at V and 3 bases at J, with 11 bases between the two ends. Germline-derived CDR1 and CDR2 are SEHNR and FQNEAQ (reference sequence).

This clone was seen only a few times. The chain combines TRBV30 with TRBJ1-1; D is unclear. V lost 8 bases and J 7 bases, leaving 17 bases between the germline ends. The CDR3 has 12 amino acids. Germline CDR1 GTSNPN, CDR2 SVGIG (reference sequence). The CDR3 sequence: CAGNPADFEAFF. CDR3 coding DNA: TGTGCCGGGAACCCCGCAGACTTTGAAGCTTTCTTT.

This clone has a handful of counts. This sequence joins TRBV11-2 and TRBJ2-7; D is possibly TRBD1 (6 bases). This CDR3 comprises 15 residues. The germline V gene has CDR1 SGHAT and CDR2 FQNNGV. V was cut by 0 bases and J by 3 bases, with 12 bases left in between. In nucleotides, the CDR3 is TGTGCCAGCAGCTTAGATTGGGGACACGGCTACGAGCAGTACTTC. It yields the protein CASSLDWGHGYEQYF.